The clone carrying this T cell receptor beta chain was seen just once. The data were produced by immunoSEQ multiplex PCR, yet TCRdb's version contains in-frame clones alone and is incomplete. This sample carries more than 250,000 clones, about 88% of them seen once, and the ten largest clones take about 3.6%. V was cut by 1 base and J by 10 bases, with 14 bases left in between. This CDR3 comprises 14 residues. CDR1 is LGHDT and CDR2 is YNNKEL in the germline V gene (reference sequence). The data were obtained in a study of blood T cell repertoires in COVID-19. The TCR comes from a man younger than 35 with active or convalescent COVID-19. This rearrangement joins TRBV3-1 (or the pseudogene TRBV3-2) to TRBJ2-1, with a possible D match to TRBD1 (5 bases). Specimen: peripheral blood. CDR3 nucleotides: TGTGCCAGCAGCCAAGCGCAGGGTCTCCGAGAGCAGTTCTTC. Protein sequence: CASSQAQGLREQFF.